This T cell receptor beta chain was sequenced in a study of T cell repertoires in cytomegalovirus infection. General study points: Cumulative frequency (of public TCR beta family members) identified carriers of CMV plus the relevant HLA. Predominance within the ex vivo response was attributable to HLA-C-restricted CMV-specific TCR beta clonotypes.

Germline loops: CDR1 SEHNR, CDR2 FQNEAQ (reference sequence). The CDR3 runs to 14 residues. The V gene end was trimmed by 4 bases and the J gene end by 5 bases; junction bases not matched to a gene: 3. A word on this clonotype: Antigen unknown.

A single record per CDR3 protein comes from TCRdb applying MiXCR to the reads. The repertoire includes roughly 120,000 distinct CDR3 sequences, over 30% of them detected once, and about 53% sits in the top ten. The sample was CD8+ T cells from cultured PBMCs, taken from culture after CMV antigen stimulation. V usage is TRBV7-9 and J usage is TRBJ2-1; 9 bases align to TRBD1. The TCR sequence derives from a human donor in good health (CMV status not recorded). Some clones in this sample may be carry-over from other donors' samples. CDR3 residues: CASSSGTGNNEQFF. CDR3 DNA sequence: TGTGCCAGCAGCTCCGGGACAGGGAACAATGAGCAGTTCTTC.